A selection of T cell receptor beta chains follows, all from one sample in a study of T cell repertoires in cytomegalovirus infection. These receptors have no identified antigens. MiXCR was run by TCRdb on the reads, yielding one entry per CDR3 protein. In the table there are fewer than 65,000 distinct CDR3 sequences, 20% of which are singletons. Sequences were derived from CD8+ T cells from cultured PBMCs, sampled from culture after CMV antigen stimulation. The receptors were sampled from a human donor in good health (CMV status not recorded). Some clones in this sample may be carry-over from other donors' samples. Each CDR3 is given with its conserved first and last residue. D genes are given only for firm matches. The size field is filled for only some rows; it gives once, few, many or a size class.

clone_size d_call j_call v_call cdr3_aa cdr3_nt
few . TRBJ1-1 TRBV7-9 CASSTGQTNTEAFF TGTGCCAGCAGCACAGGACAGACGAACACTGAAGCTTTCTTT
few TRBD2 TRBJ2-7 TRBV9 CASSVGQAGVNEQYF TGTGCCAGCAGCGTGGGGCAAGCGGGGGTTAACGAGCAGTACTTC
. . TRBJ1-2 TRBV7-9 CASSLGMNGYTF TGTGCCAGCAGCTTAGGTATGAATGGCTACACCTTC
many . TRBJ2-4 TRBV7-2 CASSHPGVRDIQYF TGTGCCAGCAGCCACCCAGGGGTTCGGGACATTCAGTACTTC
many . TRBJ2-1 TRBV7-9 CASSTKTDEQFF TGTGCCAGCAGCACCAAGACGGATGAGCAGTTCTTC
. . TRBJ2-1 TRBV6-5 CASTRTVTNYNEQFF TGTGCCAGCACCAGGACAGTCACTAACTACAATGAGCAGTTCTTC
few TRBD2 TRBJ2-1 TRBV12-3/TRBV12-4 CASSSLTSGGAPYNEQFF TGTGCCAGCAGTTCCCTGACTAGCGGGGGTGCTCCCTACAATGAGCAGTTCTTC
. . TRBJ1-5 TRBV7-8 CASSGDVYSNQPQHF TGTGCCAGCAGCGGGGATGTTTATAGCAATCAGCCCCAGCATTTT
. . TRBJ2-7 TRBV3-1 CASSQGTSSSYEQYF TGTGCCAGCAGCCAAGGGACTTCCAGCTCCTACGAGCAGTACTTC
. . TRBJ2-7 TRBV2 CASRQLVISSYEQYF TGTGCCAGCAGACAACTAGTGATCAGCTCCTACGAGCAGTACTTC
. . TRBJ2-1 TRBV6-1 CASTTPHNEQFF TGTGCCAGCACGACTCCGCACAATGAGCAGTTCTTC
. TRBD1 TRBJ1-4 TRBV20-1 CSVMDRGLLFF TGCAGTGTTATGGACAGGGGGCTGCTGTTTTTT
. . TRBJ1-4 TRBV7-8 CASSRAAGLVEKLFF TGTGCCAGCAGCCGAGCAGCGGGCTTGGTGGAAAAACTGTTTTTT
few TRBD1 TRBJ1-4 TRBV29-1 CSVEDWDRGDPGHEKLFF TGCAGCGTTGAAGATTGGGACAGGGGAGATCCTGGGCATGAAAAACTGTTTTTT